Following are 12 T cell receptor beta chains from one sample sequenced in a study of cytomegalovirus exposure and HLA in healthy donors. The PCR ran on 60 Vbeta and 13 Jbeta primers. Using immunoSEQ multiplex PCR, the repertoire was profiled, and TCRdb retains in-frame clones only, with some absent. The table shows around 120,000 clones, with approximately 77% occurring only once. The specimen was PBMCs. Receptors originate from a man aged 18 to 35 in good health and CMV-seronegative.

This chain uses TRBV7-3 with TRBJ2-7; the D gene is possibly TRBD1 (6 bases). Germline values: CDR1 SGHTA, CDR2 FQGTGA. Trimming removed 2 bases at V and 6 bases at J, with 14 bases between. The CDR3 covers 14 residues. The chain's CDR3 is CASSLQGNLGEQYF. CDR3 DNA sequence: TGTGCCAGCAGCTTACAGGGGAATTTAGGCGAGCAGTACTTC.

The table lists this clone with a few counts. The DNA for the CDR3 is TGTGCCAGCAGCTCTGACTGGACAGGGGGCCTTAAAGCTTTCTTT. This gives the protein CASSSDWTGGLKAFF. This chain connects TRBV5-5 to TRBJ1-1; 11 nucleotides agree with TRBD1. The CDR3 sequence is 15 residues long. The ends lost 3 bases at V and 9 bases at J; junction bases unmatched: 10. Germline lookup yields CDR1 SGHKS and CDR2 YYEKEE (reference sequence).

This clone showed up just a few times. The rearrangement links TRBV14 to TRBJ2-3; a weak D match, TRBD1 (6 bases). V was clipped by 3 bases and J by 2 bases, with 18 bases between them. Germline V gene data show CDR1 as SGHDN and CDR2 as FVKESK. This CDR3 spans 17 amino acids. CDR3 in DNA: TGTGCCAGCAGCCACTCCGGGACAAATATCCCCACAGATACGCAGTATTTT. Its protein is CASSHSGTNIPTDTQYF.

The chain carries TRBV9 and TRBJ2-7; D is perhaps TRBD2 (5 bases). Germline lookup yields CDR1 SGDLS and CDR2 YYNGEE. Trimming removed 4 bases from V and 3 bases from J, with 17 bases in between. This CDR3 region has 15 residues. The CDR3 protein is CASSPDLGGFYEQYF. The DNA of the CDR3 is TGTGCCAGCAGCCCAGACTTAGGAGGCTTCTACGAGCAGTACTTC.

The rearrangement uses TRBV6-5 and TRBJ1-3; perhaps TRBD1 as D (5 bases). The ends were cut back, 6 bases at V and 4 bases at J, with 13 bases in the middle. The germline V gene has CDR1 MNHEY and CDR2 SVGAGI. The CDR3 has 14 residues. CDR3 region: CASRSTGVGNTIYF. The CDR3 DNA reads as TGTGCCAGCAGATCCACAGGAGTCGGAAACACCATATATTTT.

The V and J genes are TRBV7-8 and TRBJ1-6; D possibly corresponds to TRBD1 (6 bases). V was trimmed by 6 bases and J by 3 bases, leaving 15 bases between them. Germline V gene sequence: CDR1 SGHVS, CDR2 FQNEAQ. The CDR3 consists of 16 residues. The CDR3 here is CASRLGGEIYNSPLHF. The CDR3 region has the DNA TGTGCCAGCAGACTAGGGGGAGAAATCTATAATTCACCCCTCCACTTT. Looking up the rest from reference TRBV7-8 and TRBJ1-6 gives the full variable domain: GAGVSQSPRYKVAKRGQDVALRCDPISGHVSLFWYQQALGQGPEFLTYFQNEAQLDKSGLPSDRFFAERPEGSVSTLKIQRTQQEDSAVYLCASRLGGEIYNSPLHFGNGTRLTVT.

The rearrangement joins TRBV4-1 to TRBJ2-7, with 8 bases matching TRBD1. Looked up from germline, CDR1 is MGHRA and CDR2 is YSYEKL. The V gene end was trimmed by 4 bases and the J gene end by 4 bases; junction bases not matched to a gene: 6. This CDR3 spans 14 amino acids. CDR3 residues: CASSLPGQDYEQYF. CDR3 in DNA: TGCGCCAGCAGCCTACCGGGACAGGATTACGAGCAGTACTTC.

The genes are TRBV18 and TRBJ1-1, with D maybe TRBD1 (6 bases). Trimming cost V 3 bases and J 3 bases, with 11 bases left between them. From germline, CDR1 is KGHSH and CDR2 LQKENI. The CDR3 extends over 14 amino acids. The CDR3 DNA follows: TGTGCCAGCTCACCCCAGAGACAGGACACTGAAGCTTTCTTT. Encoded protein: CASSPQRQDTEAFF.

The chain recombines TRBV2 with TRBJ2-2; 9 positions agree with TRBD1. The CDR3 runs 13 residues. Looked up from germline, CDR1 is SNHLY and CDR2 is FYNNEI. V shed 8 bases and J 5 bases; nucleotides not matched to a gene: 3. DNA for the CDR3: TGTGCCAGCGGGACAGGGTGGACCGGGGAGCTGTTTTTT. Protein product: CASGTGWTGELFF. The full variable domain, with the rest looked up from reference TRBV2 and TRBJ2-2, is EPEVTQTPSHQVTQMGQEVILRCVPISNHLYFYWYRQILGQKVEFLVSFYNNEISEKSEIFDDQFSVERPDGSNFTLKIRSTKLEDSAMYFCASGTGWTGELFFGEGSRLTVL.

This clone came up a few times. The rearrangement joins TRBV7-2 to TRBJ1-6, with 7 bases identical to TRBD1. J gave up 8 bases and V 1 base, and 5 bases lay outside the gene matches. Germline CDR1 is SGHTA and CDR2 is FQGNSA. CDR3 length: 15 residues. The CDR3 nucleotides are TGTGCCAGCAGCTTAGTCCTCAGGGGGGATTCACCCCTCCACTTT. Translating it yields CASSLVLRGDSPLHF.

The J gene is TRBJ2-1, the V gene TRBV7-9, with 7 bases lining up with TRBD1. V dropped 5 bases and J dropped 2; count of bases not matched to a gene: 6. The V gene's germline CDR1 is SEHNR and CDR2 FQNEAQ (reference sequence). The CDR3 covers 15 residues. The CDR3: CASSTGTATYNEQFF. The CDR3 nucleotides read TGTGCCAGCAGCACAGGGACAGCCACCTACAATGAGCAGTTCTTC.

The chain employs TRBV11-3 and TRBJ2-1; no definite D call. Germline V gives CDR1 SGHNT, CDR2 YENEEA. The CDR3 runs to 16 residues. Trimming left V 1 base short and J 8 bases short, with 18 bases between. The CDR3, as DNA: TGTGCCAGCAGCTTAGGTAGCCTAGATTCGTCGGATGAGCAGTTCTTC. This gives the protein CASSLGSLDSSDEQFF.